These 21 T cell receptor beta chains originate from one sample sequenced in a study of identical twins. TCRdb processed the 5' RACE reads anew with MiXCR; each CDR3 protein has one entry. The table lists just under 550,000 distinct CDR3 sequences, around 15% of them singletons. These records were also assigned to another study, of yellow fever vaccine responses in identical twins.

Sequencing input: CD4+ T cells sorted from blood. These TCRs come from a woman aged 18-29 years in good health.

Many counts were recorded for this clonotype. The germline gene is not matched at one end of the junction; a read error may be the cause. This chain joins TRBV5-1 and TRBJ2-3; unclear D gene. Germline V gene sequence: CDR1 SGHRS, CDR2 YFSETQ. The length of the CDR3 is 13 residues. In nucleotides, the CDR3 is TGTGCCAGCAGCCTTGAAGGGACAGATACGCAGTATTTT. Translating it yields CASSLEGTDTQYF.

This clonotype was counted between two and nine times. The V call is TRBV11-3, the J call TRBJ2-1; D is possibly TRBD2 (6 bases). Per the germline V gene, CDR1 is SGHNT and CDR2 is YENEEA. CDR3 length: 12 amino acids. Trimming stripped 5 bases from V and 9 bases from J, with 11 bases between. The CDR3 bases are TGTGCCAGCAGCCTGACTAGTAGTGAGCAGTTCTTC. It specifies CASSLTSSEQFF. Full variable domain (rest looked up from reference TRBV11-3 and TRBJ2-1): EAGVVQSPRYKIIEKKQPVAFWCNPISGHNTLYWYLQNLGQGPELLIRYENEEAVDDSQLPKDRFSAERLKGVDSTLKIQPAELGDSAVYLCASSLTSSEQFFGPGTRLTVL.

J is TRBJ2-7 and V is TRBV5-1; possible D gene TRBD1, 6 bases. V was trimmed by 3 bases and J by 3 bases, leaving 19 bases between them. The CDR3 contains 16 residues. Germline values: CDR1 SGHRS, CDR2 YFSETQ. DNA of the CDR3: TGCGCCAGCAGCTCCCCCGGGACACCTATTCTCTACGAGCAGTACGTC. Amino acids: CASSSPGTPILYEQYV.

DNA of the CDR3: TGTGCCAGCAGCTATTACAGGGGGAGGGGAAAAAACATTCAGTACTTC. It is translated as CASSYYRGRGKNIQYF. V is TRBV7-2 and J is TRBJ2-4; D might be TRBD1 (8 bases). V lost 4 bases to trimming and J lost 4 bases, with 17 bases between them. This CDR3 comprises 16 residues. Germline V lookup: CDR1 SGHTA, CDR2 FQGNSA. The full variable domain, with the rest looked up from reference TRBV7-2 and TRBJ2-4, is GAGVSQSPSNKVTEKGKDVELRCDPISGHTALYWYRQSLGQGLEFLIYFQGNSAPDKSGLPSDRFSAERTGGSVSTLTIQRTQQEDSAVYLCASSYYRGRGKNIQYFGAGTRLSVL.

The V and J genes are TRBV6-1 and TRBJ1-1, with no clear D. This CDR3 spans 13 amino acids. Trimming took 2 bases from V and 0 from J, leaving 4 bases between them. CDR1 MNHNS and CDR2 SASEGT come from the germline V gene. The CDR3 loop reads CASSEFVNTEAFF. CDR3 DNA sequence: TGTGCCAGCAGTGAATTCGTGAACACTGAAGCTTTCTTT.

In its sample, this clonotype was seen a few times. The V gene is TRBV5-1, the J gene TRBJ2-3; D might be TRBD2 (5 bases). The CDR3 runs to 16 residues. Trimming stripped 0 bases from V and 0 bases from J, with 11 bases between. Germline CDR1 reads SGHRS; CDR2 reads YFSETQ. The CDR3 loop is CASSLGGTGSTDTQYF. For the CDR3, the DNA is TGCGCCAGCAGCTTGGGGGGTACGGGAAGCACAGATACGCAGTATTTT.

This clonotype was picked up a small number of times. V and J are TRBV25-1 and TRBJ2-3, with TRBD1 identical over 7 bases. The junction had 14 bases not matched to a gene; V was cut back by 6 bases and J by 2 bases. Germline V gene data show CDR1 as MGHDK and CDR2 as SYGVNS. CDR3 length: 17 amino acids. Here the CDR3 DNA reads TGTGCCAGCAGACAGGGGTCAGGTTTGGGCGCCACAGATACGCAGTATTTT. It yields the protein CASRQGSGLGATDTQYF.

The V call is TRBV20-1, the J call TRBJ2-1; no reliable D call. V lost 3 bases, J lost 1 base, and 7 bases lay in between. The CDR3 totals 13 residues. Germline V gene sequence: CDR1 DFQATT, CDR2 SNEGSKA (reference sequence). CDR3 DNA: TGCAGTGCTAGCCGTGTGTCCTACAATGAGCAGTTCTTC. Encoded protein: CSASRVSYNEQFF.

This clonotype showed up just a few times. V is TRBV10-2 and J is TRBJ2-1, with D unresolved. This CDR3 has 16 residues. CDR1 is WSHSY, CDR2 SAAADI, per germline. V lost 0 bases to trimming and J lost 8 bases, with 17 bases between them. For the CDR3, the DNA is TGCGCCAGCAGTGAGTCAAGACCGATCAATGTCGATGAGCAGTTCTTC. It is translated as CASSESRPINVDEQFF.

In this sample, this clonotype turned up a few times. V and J are TRBV6-1 and TRBJ2-2; 9 bases fit TRBD1. V trimming: 7 bases; J trimming: 1 base; junction bases outside the gene matches: 4. CDR1 is MNHNS, CDR2 SASEGT, per germline. The CDR3 has 15 residues. In nucleotides, the CDR3 is TGTGCCAGCAAGCAGGGACAGGGGAACACCGGGGAGCTGTTTTTT. This gives the protein CASKQGQGNTGELFF.

This clonotype appeared a few times. The chain combines TRBV12-3 or TRBV12-4 with TRBJ2-1; unclear D gene. The V and J ends lost 1 base and 6 bases respectively, with 7 bases between them. The CDR3 extends over 13 amino acids. The CDR3 loop reads CASSLGSTNEQFF. CDR3 bases: TGTGCCAGCAGTTTAGGATCTACCAATGAGCAGTTCTTC.

This clonotype is a singleton in its sample. This chain joins TRBV28 and TRBJ1-1, with D unresolved. In germline, CDR1 is MDHEN, CDR2 SYDVKM. The CDR3 is 15 amino acids. The V gene lost 3 bases and the J gene lost 0 bases, with 11 bases spanning the gap. The CDR3: CASSLPRPMNTEAFF. The CDR3 DNA reads as TGTGCCAGCAGTTTGCCACGCCCCATGAACACTGAAGCTTTCTTT. Drawing the rest from reference TRBV28 and TRBJ1-1, the complete variable domain is DVKVTQSSRYLVKRTGEKVFLECVQDMDHENMFWYRQDPGLGLRLIYFSYDVKMKEKGDIPEGYSVSREKKERFSLILESASTNQTSMYLCASSLPRPMNTEAFFGQGTRLTVV.

Only a few counts were recorded for this clonotype. The chain couples TRBV5-1 to TRBJ1-4; possibly TRBD1 for D (6 bases). The V end was cut by 5 bases, the J end by 4 bases, with 15 bases between. Germline values: CDR1 SGHRS, CDR2 YFSETQ. This CDR3 region has 15 residues. CDR3 loop: CASRPTGQINEKLFF. The CDR3 DNA reads TGCGCCAGCAGACCCACAGGACAGATTAATGAAAAACTGTTTTTT. The variable domain in full, completed from reference TRBV5-1 and TRBJ1-4, reads KAGVTQTPRYLIKTRGQQVTLSCSPISGHRSVSWYQQTPGQGLQFLFEYFSETQRNKGNFPGRFSGRQFSNSRSEMNVSTLELGDSALYLCASRPTGQINEKLFFGSGTQLSVL.

The chain joins TRBV2 to TRBJ2-5; TRBD2 agrees at 7 bases. V gave up 6 bases and J gave up 3 bases; unmatched junction bases: 13. The CDR3 extends over 16 amino acids. Germline V gene sequence: CDR1 SNHLY, CDR2 FYNNEI. The CDR3: CASRGWPSGAKETQYF. In nucleotides, the CDR3 is TGTGCCAGCAGAGGTTGGCCTAGCGGAGCCAAAGAGACCCAGTACTTC. Based on the CDR3 plus reference TRBV2 and TRBJ2-5, the full variable domain is EPEVTQTPSHQVTQMGQEVILRCVPISNHLYFYWYRQILGQKVEFLVSFYNNEISEKSEIFDDQFSVERPDGSNFTLKIRSTKLEDSAMYFCASRGWPSGAKETQYFGPGTRLLVL.

This clonotype was seen only a few times. V is TRBV6-1 and J is TRBJ2-1; D ambiguous. Germline V gene sequence: CDR1 MNHNS, CDR2 SASEGT. The V and J ends lost 1 base and 4 bases respectively, with 8 bases between them. The CDR3 extends over 14 amino acids. The CDR3: CASSEVLKYNEQFF. For the CDR3, the DNA is TGTGCCAGCAGTGAAGTTCTAAAATACAATGAGCAGTTCTTC.

The table lists this clonotype with a few counts. V gene TRBV2 combines with J gene TRBJ2-3; TRBD2 matches 8 bases. The CDR3 consists of 15 residues. J lost 0 bases, V lost 4 bases, and 3 bases had no gene match. Germline V lookup: CDR1 SNHLY, CDR2 FYNNEI. CDR3 sequence reads: CASSGAGASTDTQYF. The CDR3 bases are TGTGCCAGCAGTGGAGCGGGGGCTAGCACAGATACGCAGTATTTT.

The J gene is TRBJ2-7, the V gene TRBV6-1, with TRBD2 matching over 11 bases. With 5 bases clipped from V and 2 bases from J, the junction kept 8 bases outside the gene matches. This CDR3 has 16 amino acids. Looked up from germline, CDR1 is MNHNS and CDR2 is SASEGT. CDR3: CASSPISGRVTYEQYF. CDR3 bases: TGTGCCAGCAGTCCAATTAGCGGGAGGGTTACCTACGAGCAGTACTTC.

This clonotype showed up just a few times. The chain joins TRBV3-1 to TRBJ2-3, with unresolved D. The CDR3 has 13 amino acids. Germline CDR1 LGHDT, CDR2 YNNKEL (reference sequence). The germline V and J ends were trimmed by 1 base and 6 bases, with 8 bases remaining between them. The CDR3 spells CASSQVGYDTQYF. CDR3 sequence (DNA): TGTGCCAGCAGCCAAGTCGGGTACGATACGCAGTATTTT.

The rearrangement joins TRBV28 to TRBJ2-1; 8 nucleotides align to TRBD1. The trim removed 7 bases at V and 6 bases at J, leaving 8 bases unmatched. Germline CDR1 reads MDHEN; CDR2 reads SYDVKM. The CDR3 is made up of 14 amino acids. Here the CDR3 reads CASTRQGLSNEQFF. The DNA of the CDR3 is TGTGCCAGCACCAGACAGGGGCTAAGCAATGAGCAGTTCTTC.

This clonotype was detected a few times. The chain links TRBV7-9 to TRBJ2-3, with D tentatively TRBD2 (6 bases). The ends were cut back, 2 bases at V and 2 bases at J, with 17 bases in the middle. CDR1 and CDR2 from the germline V gene are SEHNR and FQNEAQ (reference sequence). The CDR3 is made up of 17 amino acids. This CDR3 is CASSLRRESPNTDTQYF. CDR3 DNA: TGTGCCAGCAGCTTAAGACGGGAGTCCCCAAACACAGATACGCAGTATTTT.

This clonotype was counted between two and nine times. The chain couples TRBV5-1 to TRBJ2-1; no reliable D call. Germline lookup yields CDR1 SGHRS and CDR2 YFSETQ. The CDR3 spans 16 residues. V lost 0 bases, J lost 3 bases, and 13 bases lay in between. The CDR3 coding sequence is TGCGCCAGCAGCTTGGTGGCAGCAAGTGGCTACAATGAGCAGTTCTTC. Its translation is CASSLVAASGYNEQFF.